Listed below are T cell receptor beta chains from one sample, sequenced in a study of blood T cell repertoires in COVID-19. Method: immunoSEQ multiplex PCR; TCRdb's copy keeps in-frame clones and lacks some. The data contain 350,000 to 400,000 clones, about 89% of them singletons. The sequenced sample was PBMCs or T cells enriched from blood (not recorded which). The origin of the receptors is a man between 40 and 49 years old in a cohort exposed to, infected with or recovered from COVID-19 (not recorded which). Each CDR3 is given with its conserved first and last residue. The D gene is left open where the match is weak. The listing skips clone size in some rows; elsewhere it reads once, few, many or a size class.

abundance	v_gene	d_gene	j_gene	CDR3nt	CDR3aa
NA	TRBV20-1	NA	TRBJ2-2	TGCAGTGCTAGGTCTTTCGGGGAGCTGTTTTTT	CSARSFGELFF
few	TRBV19	NA	TRBJ2-3	TGTGCCAGTATGGGTGGAGGCCACACAGATACGCAGTATTTT	CASMGGGHTDTQYF
NA	TRBV10-2	TRBD1	TRBJ2-7	TGCGCCAGCAGAGCCGGGACAGGTAGCTCCTACGAGCAGTACTTC	CASRAGTGSSYEQYF
NA	TRBV7-2	NA	TRBJ1-3	TGTGCCAGCAGCCAGAGACAGAGAACGGGTGGAAACACCATATATTTT	CASSQRQRTGGNTIYF
NA	TRBV10-1	TRBD2	TRBJ2-1	TGCGCCAGTGGACTAGCGGGAGGATCCTACAATGAGCAGTTCTTC	CASGLAGGSYNEQFF
NA	TRBV2	NA	TRBJ1-5	TGTGCCAGCAGTGAAAGACAGGTTAATCAGCCCCAGCATTTT	CASSERQVNQPQHF
once	TRBV18	NA	TRBJ2-1	TGTGCCAGCTCACCAGATCAGAACAATGAGCAGTTCTTC	CASSPDQNNEQFF
once	TRBV29-1	TRBD2	TRBJ2-2	TGCAGCGGAGCGGGAGGGCCGAACACCGGGGAGCTGTTTTTT	CSGAGGPNTGELFF
NA	TRBV6-5	TRBD2	TRBJ2-1	TGTGCCGCCCGGTCAGCGGGAGAATTCTACAATGAGCAGTTCTTC	CAARSAGEFYNEQFF
NA	TRBV10-3	TRBD2	TRBJ2-7	TGTGCCATCCGGCCCCTGCTAGCGGGAGGTTCCTACGAGCAGTACTTC	CAIRPLLAGGSYEQYF
NA	TRBV30	TRBD2	TRBJ2-3	TGTGCCTGGAGCTGGGGGGGAGATACGCAGTATTTT	CAWSWGGDTQYF
NA	TRBV19	TRBD2	TRBJ2-7	TGTGCCAGTAGAATCGGGACTAGCGGGACTTACGAGCAGTACTTC	CASRIGTSGTYEQYF
NA	TRBV18	NA	TRBJ1-1	TGTGCCAGCTCACCAATTGGGCCCCACACTGAAGCTTTCTTT	CASSPIGPHTEAFF
NA	TRBV11-1	NA	TRBJ1-2	TGTGCCAGCAGCACGACATTGAACTATGGCTACACCTTC	CASSTTLNYGYTF
NA	TRBV4-1	TRBD1	TRBJ2-7	TGCGCCAGCAGCCAAGGGATCTCGACCGGGACAGCAACCTACGAGCAGTACTTC	CASSQGISTGTATYEQYF
NA	TRBV2	NA	TRBJ1-1	TGTGCCAGCAGTGCACTACAGGACACTGAAGCTTTCTTT	CASSALQDTEAFF
NA	TRBV6-1	TRBD2	TRBJ2-1	TGTGCCAGCAGTGAAGGACTAGCGACCTACAATGAGCAGTTCTTC	CASSEGLATYNEQFF
NA	TRBV5-1	NA	TRBJ1-3	TGCGCCAGCAGCTTGGATAGAACAGGTCATGGAAACACCATATATTTT	CASSLDRTGHGNTIYF
NA	TRBV4-2	TRBD2	TRBJ2-1	TGTGCCAGCAGCCCTGGGACTAGCGGGAACAATGAGCAGTTCTTC	CASSPGTSGNNEQFF
NA	TRBV6-2/TRBV6-3	NA	TRBJ2-5	TGTGCCAGCAGTTATAGCGTACAAGAGACCCAGTACTTC	CASSYSVQETQYF
NA	TRBV15	TRBD1	TRBJ1-2	TGTGCCACCAGCAGAGATTTGGGACCGGGACAGGGTCGTGGCTACACCTTC	CATSRDLGPGQGRGYTF
NA	TRBV19	NA	TRBJ2-3	TGTGCCAGTAGTATAGAGGCCGACAACACAGATACGCAGTATTTT	CASSIEADNTDTQYF
NA	TRBV2	TRBD2	TRBJ2-7	TGTGCCAGCAGTGAGGGACTAGCGGGTACCTACGAGCAGTACTTC	CASSEGLAGTYEQYF
NA	TRBV5-1	NA	TRBJ1-2	TGCGCCAGCAGCCCTCCCGGGGGCTATGGCTACACCTTC	CASSPPGGYGYTF
many	TRBV7-9	NA	TRBJ2-7	TGTGCCAGCAGCTTAGTGCAGCGGGCGAGCTCCTACGAGCAGTACTTC	CASSLVQRASSYEQYF
NA	TRBV28	NA	TRBJ2-7	TGTGCCAGCAGTCCAGGACAGTCCTACGAGCAGTACTTC	CASSPGQSYEQYF
NA	TRBV3-1/TRBV3-2	NA	TRBJ2-3	TGTGCCAGCAGCATTACATATGATACGCAGTATTTT	CASSITYDTQYF
NA	TRBV5-4	TRBD1	TRBJ2-2	TGTGCCAGCAGCTTGGTCGGACAGGGGGCCGGGGAGCTGTTTTTT	CASSLVGQGAGELFF
NA	TRBV6-1	TRBD2	TRBJ2-5	TGTGCCAGCAGTGAACGGGACTACACAAAGACCCAGTACTTC	CASSERDYTKTQYF
NA	TRBV28	NA	TRBJ1-1	TGTGCCAGCAGTCCTACGGTGAACCTAGAAGCTTTCTTT	CASSPTVNLEAFF
few	TRBV5-6	NA	TRBJ2-5	TGTGCCAGCAGCTTGTACCGGTTCCAGGGATTCCAAGAGACCCAGTACTTC	CASSLYRFQGFQETQYF
NA	TRBV7-2	TRBD1	TRBJ1-5	TGTGCCAGCAGCTTAAGTTTAGGGGGCACCCCTCAGCCCCAGCATTTT	CASSLSLGGTPQPQHF
NA	TRBV28	NA	TRBJ1-5	TGTGCCAGCCGAAAGATAAGCCGGGCAGGGAAGTGGGATCAGCCCCAGCATTTT	CASRKISRAGKWDQPQHF
NA	TRBV14	NA	TRBJ1-2	TGTGCCAGCAGCCAAACTGGAGTCGGCTACACCTTC	CASSQTGVGYTF
NA	TRBV19	TRBD2	TRBJ2-5	TGTGCCAGTGGCTCTACTGGGACTAGAAAAGAGACCCAGTACTTC	CASGSTGTRKETQYF
once	TRBV5-1	TRBD2	TRBJ2-7	TGCGCCAGCAGCCTTGCCGCTAGCGGGAGGAGAACCTACGAGCAGTACTTC	CASSLAASGRRTYEQYF
few	TRBV13	NA	TRBJ1-2	TGTGCCAGCAGCTTAGTGGCGGCGGATAATGGCTACACCTTC	CASSLVAADNGYTF
NA	TRBV5-5	TRBD1	TRBJ2-5	TGTGCCAGCAGCTCCCTGGGACAGGGAGAGACCCAGTACTTC	CASSSLGQGETQYF
NA	TRBV19	TRBD2	TRBJ2-7	TGTGCCAGTAGTTCGAACCTAGCGGGGGGATTCGAGCAGTACTTC	CASSSNLAGGFEQYF
NA	TRBV2	NA	TRBJ1-3	TGTGCCAGCAGTGAACCAAGGTGGGGGGGCCCATACTCTGGAAACACCATATATTTT	CASSEPRWGGPYSGNTIYF
NA	TRBV5-1	TRBD1	TRBJ2-3	TGCGCCAGCAGCTCGGGACAGGGGGGAGATACGCAGTATTTT	CASSSGQGGDTQYF
NA	TRBV6-5	NA	TRBJ2-7	TGTGCCAGCAGGGCGGGAAGCAACGAGCAGTACTTC	CASRAGSNEQYF
NA	TRBV5-1	NA	TRBJ2-5	TGCGCCAGCAGCGGGGGAGCGGGCGCTCAAGAGACCCAGTACTTC	CASSGGAGAQETQYF
NA	TRBV1	NA	TRBJ2-7	TGCACCAGCAGCCAGTCCCGGGACAGGCACTCCTACGAGCAGTACTTC	CTSSQSRDRHSYEQYF
NA	TRBV9	NA	TRBJ2-3	TGTGCCAGCAGCGTAGGTAGAGATTCTAGCACAGATACGCAGTATTTT	CASSVGRDSSTDTQYF
NA	TRBV5-4	TRBD1	TRBJ2-7	TGTGCCAGCAGCTTGGTTGGGCAGGGGGTCTACGAGCAGTACTTC	CASSLVGQGVYEQYF
NA	TRBV19	TRBD1	TRBJ1-6	TGTGCCAGTAATGGACAGGGACCCTATAATTCACCCCTCCACTTT	CASNGQGPYNSPLHF
NA	TRBV5-4	TRBD2	TRBJ2-7	TGTGCCAGCAGCTTGGGGGGACTAGCGGGAATGGGTTACGAGCAGTACTTC	CASSLGGLAGMGYEQYF
NA	TRBV5-1	NA	TRBJ2-1	TGCGCCAGCAGCACTGTCTTTGGCAAGCTAGGTGAGGAGTTCTTC	CASSTVFGKLGEEFF
NA	TRBV7-9	TRBD1	TRBJ2-6	TGTGCCAGCAGCCGCCTCGGGACAGGTGGGGCCAACGTCCTGACTTTC	CASSRLGTGGANVLTF
once	TRBV29-1	NA	TRBJ1-1	TGCAGCGTTGACCCCCGGGGCACTGAAGCTTTCTTT	CSVDPRGTEAFF
few	TRBV18	NA	TRBJ1-4	TGTGCCAGCTCACTGGGACATGACAATGAAAAACTGTTTTTT	CASSLGHDNEKLFF
NA	TRBV11-2	NA	TRBJ1-2	TGTGCCAGCAGCTTAGATGGTAGCATCCTGAATGGCTACACCTTC	CASSLDGSILNGYTF
NA	TRBV11-2	TRBD1	TRBJ1-4	TGTGCCAGCAGCTCTGGACAGGTTAATGAAAAACTGTTTTTT	CASSSGQVNEKLFF